This TCR beta chain was recovered during a study of cytomegalovirus exposure and HLA in healthy donors. Study conclusions and caveats: Despite most TCR sequences being rare, some public TCRs occurred in many donors. It was found in a later analysis that first-cohort TCR clusters tended to co-occur in the 100 to 150 validation repertoires. The study flagged 150 to 200 TCR beta chains as cytomegalovirus-associated. Reports credit the classifier with highly specific, highly sensitive diagnosis of cytomegalovirus status.

V was cut by 2 bases and J by 0 bases, with 8 bases left in between. The CDR3 length is 15 residues. The germline V gene has CDR1 SGHRS and CDR2 YFSETQ. Of note for this clone: Its antigen is not known.

The method was immunoSEQ multiplex PCR; TCRdb's version includes in-frame clones alone and lacks a portion of them. The sample holds about 120,000 clones, about 91% seen once. The chain is built from TRBV5-1 and TRBJ2-2; D is uncertain. This TCR came from a man younger than 35 in good health and CMV-seronegative. The sample was PBMCs. For the CDR3, the DNA is TGCGCCAGCAGCTTTCTAGAGCCGAACACCGGGGAGCTGTTTTTT. This sequence encodes CASSFLEPNTGELFF.